These 15 T cell receptor beta chains were sequenced from one sample in a study of response to subunit inactivated influenza vaccine listed by TCRdb under 2018. The method behind the library was RT-PCR. The instrument given in TCRdb is Illumina HiSeq 2500. TCRdb's own reprocessing of the public reads used fastp at Q25 and MiXCR and kept productive beta chains. Each CDR3 protein gets just one entry, which takes the most common genes and DNA from the rows behind it. The sample has a few hundred thousand distinct CDR3 sequences on record, over 9.5% of them singletons. The ten largest clones capture over 9.5% of the sample. The time point tag for this specimen amounts to: 45 days after influenza vaccine administration. The sample here was PBMCs from blood, taken roughly 48 days after vaccination. These TCRs come from a man aged 45-60 years who received an inactivated influenza vaccine. Donor details come from another sample of the same person, matched by shared clones.

The chain is built from TRBV6-5 and TRBJ1-1; the match to TRBD1 covers 9 bases. This CDR3 is 16 amino acids long. CDR1 and CDR2 (germline): MNHEY, SVGAGI. V shed 1 base, J shed 1 base, and the junction held 4 bases outside the gene matches. The CDR3 region is CASSYWTGEKNTEAFF. In nucleotides, the CDR3 is TGTGCCAGCAGTTACTGGACAGGGGAAAAGAACACTGAAGCTTTCTTT.

This clonotype was observed many times. The chain combines TRBV12-3 or TRBV12-4 with TRBJ2-7; 8 positions match TRBD1. The CDR3 sequence is 16 residues long. V shed 2 bases and J 3 bases; nucleotides not matched to a gene: 9. Here the CDR3 DNA reads TGTGCCAGCAGTTTAACGGCAGGGGGCTTTGGCTACGAGCAGTACTTC. The encoded protein is CASSLTAGGFGYEQYF.

With regard to this clonotype: Since a much larger clone is just one base distant, this may be a read error. This chain links TRBV4-1 with TRBJ2-5, with unresolved D. From germline, CDR1 is MGHRA and CDR2 YSYEKL. V dropped 4 bases and J dropped 5 bases, with 14 bases sitting between them. The CDR3 sequence is 14 residues long. In DNA form, the CDR3 reads TGCGCCAGCAGCCTAAACTGGGTTGGGGAGACCCAGTACTTC. It translates to CASSLNWVGETQYF.

This clonotype was seen repeatedly, ten times or more. This chain uses TRBV4-3 with TRBJ2-3; 9 bases map to TRBD2. The CDR3 contains 20 residues. The V segment lost 0 bases and the J segment 0 bases; nucleotides outside the gene matches: 13. Germline values: CDR1 LGHNA, CDR2 YSLEER. CDR3 amino acids: CASSQEKAREGLISTDTQYF. The DNA of the CDR3 is TGCGCCAGCAGCCAAGAGAAGGCGCGGGAGGGCCTTATTAGCACAGATACGCAGTATTTT.

This sequence joins TRBV5-1 and TRBJ1-2; D is perhaps TRBD1 (6 bases). CDR3 size: 16 residues. V was shortened by 4 bases and J by 8 bases, with 24 bases between the two germline ends. The germline V gene has CDR1 SGHRS and CDR2 YFSETQ. The CDR3 region has the DNA TGCGCCAGCAGCCCTGGGGGCAGGTCGCTTACGGGAGGCTACACCTTC. Amino acids: CASSPGGRSLTGGYTF.

This clonotype has a handful of counts. The chain carries TRBV5-5 and TRBJ2-7, with D perhaps matching TRBD2 (6 bases). The germline gives CDR1 SGHKS, CDR2 YYEKEE (reference sequence). V dropped 4 bases and J dropped 3 bases, with 11 bases sitting between them. The CDR3 runs 13 residues. The CDR3 bases are TGTGCCAGCAGCCGGAGGGACTTCTACGAGCAGTACTTC. This codes for CASSRRDFYEQYF.

This clonotype was picked up a small number of times. The V gene is TRBV28, the J gene TRBJ1-1; D is undetermined. Germline V gene data show CDR1 as MDHEN and CDR2 as SYDVKM. The CDR3 is 16 amino acids. V gave up 3 bases and J gave up 0 bases, with 14 bases separating them. The CDR3 coding sequence is TGTGCCAGCAGTTTTCTTAGTCAGGTAGTGAACACTGAAGCTTTCTTT. It translates to CASSFLSQVVNTEAFF.

This sequence joins TRBV11-2 and TRBJ2-1; 8 positions agree with TRBD1. Germline V lookup: CDR1 SGHAT, CDR2 FQNNGV. J lost 8 bases, V lost 3 bases, and 6 bases had no gene match. CDR3 size: 14 residues. The CDR3 is CASSFIQGADEQFF. CDR3 DNA: TGTGCCAGCAGCTTTATTCAGGGGGCAGATGAGCAGTTCTTC.

This clonotype turned up a few times. The chain joins TRBV28 to TRBJ1-6; D call uncertain. Germline values: CDR1 MDHEN, CDR2 SYDVKM. V shed 2 bases and J shed 4 bases, with 18 bases lying between them. The CDR3 totals 18 residues. CDR3: CASSLQAGIWGYNSPLHF. In DNA form, the CDR3 reads TGTGCCAGCAGTTTACAGGCCGGGATTTGGGGTTATAATTCACCCCTCCACTTT.

Only a few counts were recorded for this clonotype. The J gene is TRBJ2-7, the V gene TRBV12-3 or TRBV12-4; D possibly corresponds to TRBD1 (5 bases). V shed 6 bases and J shed 12 bases, with 18 bases lying between them. This CDR3 contains 12 residues. The CDR3 coding sequence is TGTGCCAGCAGCCCCACTGTTGCAGGGTTGTACTTC. Its protein product is CASSPTVAGLYF.

There are a few counts of this clonotype. The chain couples TRBV7-2 to TRBJ1-4; 11 bases map to TRBD1. This CDR3 is built from 17 residues. CDR1 and CDR2 (germline): SGHTA, FQGNSA. The trim removed 6 bases at V and 2 bases at J, leaving 8 bases unmatched. The CDR3 loop is CASSRTGGAGTNEKLFF. The CDR3, as DNA: TGTGCCAGCAGTCGGACAGGGGGCGCGGGTACTAATGAAAAACTGTTTTTT.

This clonotype was detected a few times. The chain couples TRBV5-6 to TRBJ2-4; 7 nucleotides line up with TRBD1. CDR3 length: 14 residues. Germline values: CDR1 SGHDT, CDR2 YYEEEE. The J segment lost 1 base and the V segment lost 4 bases, leaving 2 bases of the junction unmatched. CDR3 bases: TGTGCCAGCAGCGCACAGGGGGCCAAAAACATTCAGTACTTC. Translation: CASSAQGAKNIQYF.

The V call is TRBV7-2, the J call TRBJ2-3; D perhaps matches TRBD1 (5 bases). The germline V gene encodes CDR1 SGHTA and CDR2 FQGNSA. The CDR3 sequence is 14 residues long. Trimming shortened V by 5 bases and J by 8 bases, and 17 bases separated the two germline ends. Written as DNA, the CDR3 is TGTGCCAGCAGCCCAATCCTGCTTAGGGGTACGCAGTATTTT. This encodes CASSPILLRGTQYF.

V and J are TRBV12-3 or TRBV12-4 and TRBJ2-2; tentatively, D is TRBD2 (7 bases). This CDR3 spans 15 amino acids. Trimming shortened V by 7 bases and J by 6 bases, and 18 bases separated the two germline ends. CDR3 region: CASKNPGGQAGELFF. CDR3 sequence (DNA): TGTGCCAGCAAGAACCCCGGGGGGCAGGCCGGGGAGCTGTTTTTT.

This clonotype was counted only a few times. The chain recombines TRBV6-1 with TRBJ2-2, with D perhaps TRBD2 (6 bases). Trimming took off 4 bases at V and 0 bases at J, with 6 bases between the two ends. In germline, CDR1 is MNHNS, CDR2 SASEGT. This CDR3 spans 14 amino acids. CDR3 protein: CASSGGANTGELFF. The CDR3 DNA reads as TGTGCCAGCAGTGGGGGGGCGAACACCGGGGAGCTGTTTTTT.